The present TCR beta chain was sequenced within a study of blood T cell repertoires in COVID-19. In the study overall: Samples of COVID-19 (acute and convalescent) were obtained from the United States, Italy and Spain. The cDNA or gDNA used as material had been derived from T cells, B-cell-depleted T cells, or PBMCs.

Original processing notes: Reference gene primers were amplified, and this amplification served to estimate nucleated cell counts. Profiling relied on immunoSEQ multiplex PCR, and the TCRdb table lists in-frame clones only, not all of them. V, J and clone size reflect that table, while D and trimming were determined from the DNA. Counted here are about 100,000 clones, about 91% occurring once; the ten biggest clones make up around 7%. The CDR3 length is 14 residues. V was pared by 5 bases and J by 0 bases, with 11 bases between. CDR1 is MNHEY, CDR2 SMNVEV, per germline (reference sequence). This clone is a singleton in its sample.

The specimen was peripheral blood. This chain joins TRBV27 and TRBJ2-7; tentative D call: TRBD2 (6 bases). This receptor was taken from a man aged 50 to 59 with active or convalescent COVID-19. The CDR3 DNA reads TGTGCCAGCAGTCGAAATAGCGGCTCCTACGAGCAGTACTTC. This codes for CASSRNSGSYEQYF.